The 20 T cell receptor beta chains reported below all come from one sample, sequenced in a study of control samples from healthy donors and cancer patients. Sequenced by immunoSEQ multiplex PCR; TCRdb stores in-frame clones only, minus some. Of 170,000 or so clones in the sample, around 90% were seen once. The sample was blood. The source of these receptors is a man aged 30-40 years in good health.

This chain connects TRBV6-1 to TRBJ2-3, with TRBD2 matching over 9 bases. The germline V gene has CDR1 MNHNS and CDR2 SASEGT. The CDR3 spans 14 residues. Trimming removed 3 bases from V and 3 bases from J; junction bases left unmatched: 1. CDR3 sequence reads: CASSDLAGTDTQYF. The CDR3 region has the DNA TGTGCCAGCAGTGACCTAGCGGGGACAGATACGCAGTATTTT.

The chain is built from TRBV19 and TRBJ1-1; D gene unclear. The CDR3 has 12 residues. Trimming took 3 bases from V and 5 from J, leaving 7 bases between them. Looked up from germline, CDR1 is LNHDA and CDR2 is SQIVND (reference sequence). The CDR3 DNA is TGTGCCAGTAGTATGGGTCAAACTGAAGCTTTCTTT. As protein: CASSMGQTEAFF.

V and J are TRBV2 and TRBJ2-1; D gene uncertain. CDR3 length: 15 residues. V shed 2 bases and J shed 4 bases, with 12 bases lying between them. Germline-derived CDR1 and CDR2 are SNHLY and FYNNEI. CDR3 in DNA: TGTGCCAGCAGTGAACAAACGGCGGCTTACAATGAGCAGTTCTTC. It specifies CASSEQTAAYNEQFF.

The chain uses TRBV7-6 and TRBJ2-2; TRBD1 agrees at 7 bases. Germline assignment: CDR1 SGHVS and CDR2 FNYEAQ. With 4 bases clipped from V and 2 bases from J, the junction kept 7 bases outside the gene matches. The CDR3 loop spans 16 amino acids. The CDR3 protein is CASSSWTGDNTGELFF. The CDR3 coding sequence is TGTGCCAGCAGCTCGTGGACAGGAGATAACACCGGGGAGCTGTTTTTT.

The chain employs TRBV7-2 and TRBJ1-1, with TRBD1 identical over 9 bases. The length of the CDR3 is 15 residues. Trimming removed 2 bases from V and 1 base from J; junction bases left unmatched: 2. Germline CDR1 reads SGHTA; CDR2 reads FQGNSA. The CDR3 DNA reads TGTGCCAGCAGCTTAACAGGGGGCGCGAACACTGAAGCTTTCTTT. Translation: CASSLTGGANTEAFF.

The chain combines TRBV30 with TRBJ2-1; 7 bases match TRBD2. Trimming cost V 2 bases and J 4 bases; bases outside gene matches: 2. From germline, CDR1 is GTSNPN and CDR2 SVGIG (reference sequence). The CDR3 totals 13 residues. The CDR3 here is CAWSMREYNEQFF. DNA of the CDR3: TGTGCCTGGAGTATGCGGGAGTACAATGAGCAGTTCTTC.

This chain connects TRBV27 to TRBJ2-3; D gene uncertain. From germline, CDR1 is MNHEY and CDR2 SMNVEV (reference sequence). V lost 4 bases and J 1 base, leaving 9 bases between the germline ends. The CDR3 runs 14 residues. DNA of the CDR3: TGTGCCAGCAGTTATCTAGTTCGCACAGATACGCAGTATTTT. The encoded protein is CASSYLVRTDTQYF.

This clone appeared once. This rearrangement joins TRBV12-3 or TRBV12-4 to TRBJ1-1; D may be TRBD1 (6 bases). V lost 4 bases and J lost 5, with 11 bases in between. CDR3 length: 13 amino acids. CDR3 loop: CASSWEGGTEAFF. The CDR3 DNA follows: TGTGCCAGCAGTTGGGAGGGGGGGACTGAAGCTTTCTTT.

The J gene is TRBJ1-4, the V gene TRBV4-1; a possible D gene is TRBD1 (6 bases). V was clipped by 5 bases and J by 3 bases, with 16 bases between them. The CDR3 spans 16 residues. Germline CDR1 is MGHRA and CDR2 is YSYEKL. CDR3 sequence reads: CASSETGTRANEKLFF. For the CDR3, the DNA is TGCGCCAGCAGCGAAACAGGGACTCGAGCTAATGAAAAACTGTTTTTT.

This sequence joins TRBV4-1 and TRBJ2-7, with TRBD1 as a possible D gene (5 bases). CDR3 length: 15 residues. The germline CDR1 and CDR2 sequences are MGHRA and YSYEKL. The germline V and J ends were trimmed by 1 base and 2 bases, with 12 bases remaining between them. CDR3 nucleotide sequence: TGCGCCAGCAGCCAAGTGCAGGGCACGGCCTACGAGCAGTACTTC. This translates into CASSQVQGTAYEQYF.

The chain uses TRBV18 and TRBJ1-1; D possibly corresponds to TRBD1 (6 bases). The V end lost 3 bases, the J end lost 0 bases, and 14 bases lay between the germline ends. Germline assignment: CDR1 KGHSH and CDR2 LQKENI. The CDR3 is made up of 16 amino acids. CDR3 bases: TGTGCCAGCTCACCGGCGGCAGGGGCCTTGAACACTGAAGCTTTCTTT. Translating gives CASSPAAGALNTEAFF.

DNA for the CDR3: TGTGCCAGCAGTGCGGGGCCGGGACTAGCGGGAGGGCAGCAGTTCTTC. Translated, it gives CASSAGPGLAGGQQFF. The rearrangement links TRBV28 to TRBJ2-1, with TRBD2 matching over 16 bases. The CDR3 runs to 16 residues. With 5 bases clipped from V and 11 bases from J, the junction kept 9 bases outside the gene matches. Per the germline V gene, CDR1 is MDHEN and CDR2 is SYDVKM.

The chain joins TRBV29-1 to TRBJ1-3; possible D gene TRBD1, 5 bases. Looked up from germline, CDR1 is SQVTM and CDR2 is ANQGSEA. V gave up 6 bases and J gave up 2 bases, with 11 bases separating them. This CDR3 has 13 residues. The CDR3 loop is CSVGQGAGNTIYF. CDR3 coding DNA: TGCAGCGTCGGCCAGGGAGCTGGAAACACCATATATTTT.

The chain employs TRBV6-5 and TRBJ2-5; a weak D match, TRBD2 (5 bases). This CDR3 is 14 amino acids long. Germline V lookup: CDR1 MNHEY, CDR2 SVGAGI. V dropped 0 bases and J dropped 3 bases, with 8 bases sitting between them. CDR3 residues: CASSYSRAEETQYF. The CDR3 bases are TGTGCCAGCAGTTACTCGAGGGCGGAAGAGACCCAGTACTTC.

Comments on this clone: The same CDR3 arises from other DNA sequences in this sample as well. The chain couples TRBV18 to TRBJ1-1; D is unresolved. Trimming took 3 bases from V and 2 from J, leaving 7 bases between them. CDR1 is KGHSH and CDR2 is LQKENI in the germline V gene. This CDR3 has 13 residues. The CDR3 bases are TGTGCCAGCTCACCCGGACTCAACACTGAAGCTTTCTTT. Translated, it gives CASSPGLNTEAFF.

The gene calls are TRBV7-2 and TRBJ1-5, with no clear D. Trimming removed 0 bases from V and 0 bases from J, with 9 bases in between. There are 16 residues in the CDR3. In germline, CDR1 is SGHTA, CDR2 FQGNSA. The CDR3 DNA is TGTGCCAGCAGCTTAGCCGCGGGGTTTAGCAATCAGCCCCAGCATTTT. It translates to CASSLAAGFSNQPQHF.

This sequence joins TRBV6-2 or TRBV6-3 and TRBJ1-5, with D perhaps TRBD1 (5 bases). V lost 5 bases to trimming and J lost 4 bases, with 18 bases between them. In germline, CDR1 is MNHEY, CDR2 SVGEGT. This CDR3 has 16 residues. The CDR3 sequence: CASSNHGGSGNQPQHF. As DNA, the CDR3 is TGTGCCAGCAGTAACCACGGGGGTAGTGGGAATCAGCCCCAGCATTTT.

The rearrangement joins TRBV27 to TRBJ2-2; no firm D call. Germline V lookup: CDR1 MNHEY, CDR2 SMNVEV (reference sequence). V was cut by 4 bases and J by 4 bases, with 4 bases left in between. This CDR3 comprises 12 residues. The CDR3 region is CASSYSTGELFF. The CDR3 nucleotides read TGTGCCAGCAGTTACAGCACCGGGGAGCTGTTTTTT.

The V gene is TRBV10-1, the J gene TRBJ1-1; D gene uncertain. The CDR3 runs 15 residues. Between the trimmed V and J ends, which lost 0 bases and 4 bases, there was a span of 12 bases. Germline V gene lookup returns CDR1 WNHNN and CDR2 SYGVQD (reference sequence). CDR3 DNA: TGCGCCAGCAGTGAGTCGTACGGGCCTGGCACTGAAGCTTTCTTT. It codes for CASSESYGPGTEAFF.

The chain combines TRBV2 with TRBJ2-6, with D perhaps matching TRBD1 (5 bases). CDR1 SNHLY and CDR2 FYNNEI come from the germline V gene. Trimming took off 10 bases at V and 0 bases at J, with 13 bases between the two ends. This CDR3 has 15 amino acids. The CDR3 sequence is CAKLRGLSGANVLTF. CDR3 nucleotides: TGTGCCAAACTAAGGGGCCTCTCTGGGGCCAACGTCCTGACTTTC.